Following are 9 T cell receptor beta chains from one sample sequenced in a study of Ad26.COV2.S vaccination and SARS-CoV-2 variants. Sequenced by immunoSEQ multiplex PCR; TCRdb stores in-frame clones only, minus some. The repertoire holds around 170,000 clones, with approximately 88% as singletons. This material consisted of peripheral blood, taken after recovery from COVID-19. The receptors stem from a human donor who had recovered from COVID-19.

About this clone: Other DNA variants within this sample encode the same CDR3. V gene TRBV6-5 combines with J gene TRBJ2-7; D not certain. The CDR3 spans 13 residues. Deletions cut 0 bases from V and 3 bases from J, with 6 bases between. In germline, CDR1 is MNHEY, CDR2 SVGAGI. The CDR3 protein is CASSYSLGYEQYF. The DNA for the CDR3 is TGTGCCAGCAGTTACTCCTTAGGCTACGAGCAGTACTTC.

The chain employs TRBV2 and TRBJ2-5; TRBD2 matches at 7 bases. V shed 9 bases and J 5 bases; nucleotides not matched to a gene: 12. The germline gives CDR1 SNHLY, CDR2 FYNNEI. The CDR3 sequence is 14 residues long. CDR3 bases: TGTGCCAGAAGACTGGGGCTAGCGGACGAGACCCAGTACTTC. This sequence encodes CARRLGLADETQYF.

The rearrangement joins TRBV7-8 to TRBJ2-7; the D is unclear. The CDR3 runs to 14 residues. Per the germline V gene, CDR1 is SGHVS and CDR2 is FQNEAQ. The V end lost 1 base, the J end lost 2 bases, and 9 bases lay between the germline ends. In DNA form, the CDR3 reads TGTGCCAGCAGCTTAGAAGTCGGAACCTACGAGCAGTACTTC. Its translation: CASSLEVGTYEQYF. Together with reference TRBV7-8 and TRBJ2-7, the CDR3 gives the full variable domain: GAGVSQSPRYKVAKRGQDVALRCDPISGHVSLFWYQQALGQGPEFLTYFQNEAQLDKSGLPSDRFFAERPEGSVSTLKIQRTQQEDSAVYLCASSLEVGTYEQYFGPGTRLTVT.

The V and J genes are TRBV5-1 and TRBJ1-5; D may be TRBD1 (5 bases). V gave up 1 base and J gave up 5 bases, with 7 bases separating them. Germline V lookup: CDR1 SGHRS, CDR2 YFSETQ. The CDR3 consists of 13 residues. CDR3 sequence: CASSLRGDQPQHF. As DNA, the CDR3 is TGCGCCAGCAGCTTGAGAGGGGATCAGCCCCAGCATTTT. Full variable domain (remainder filled in from reference TRBV5-1 and TRBJ1-5): KAGVTQTPRYLIKTRGQQVTLSCSPISGHRSVSWYQQTPGQGLQFLFEYFSETQRNKGNFPGRFSGRQFSNSRSEMNVSTLELGDSALYLCASSLRGDQPQHFGDGTRLSIL.

The chain employs TRBV6-5 and TRBJ1-2; D is unclear. The V end was cut by 8 bases, the J end by 0 bases, with 10 bases between. The CDR3 loop spans 13 amino acids. Germline V CDR1 and CDR2: MNHEY, SVGAGI. CDR3 DNA sequence: TGTGCCAGCTCGGACGGTACTAACTATGGCTACACCTTC. Its protein is CASSDGTNYGYTF.

The rearrangement links TRBV5-1 to TRBJ2-5, with D possibly matching TRBD1 (6 bases). This CDR3 is 14 amino acids long. Germline CDR1 reads SGHRS; CDR2 reads YFSETQ. Trimming pared 0 bases from V and 5 bases from J, leaving 11 bases between. This chain's CDR3 is CASSLDRAAETQYF. The CDR3 bases are TGCGCCAGCAGCTTGGACAGGGCGGCGGAGACCCAGTACTTC.

The V gene is TRBV10-3, the J gene TRBJ2-3, with 7 nucleotides matching TRBD2. Germline CDR1 ENHRY, CDR2 SYGVKD. The CDR3 covers 15 residues. V lost 2 bases, J lost 4 bases, and 6 bases stayed unmatched. The CDR3 is CAISETSVYSDTQYF. In DNA form, the CDR3 reads TGTGCCATCAGTGAGACTAGCGTTTATTCAGATACGCAGTATTTT.

This clone came up a few times. The gene calls are TRBV10-1 and TRBJ2-7; 7 bases agree with TRBD2. The CDR3 consists of 13 residues. Germline trimming cut 4 bases from V and 3 bases from J; bases unmatched to any gene: 3. The germline gives CDR1 WNHNN, CDR2 SYGVQD (reference sequence). The CDR3, as DNA: TGCGCCAGCAGTGGGGGGGGAGTCTACGAGCAGTACTTC. The encoded protein is CASSGGGVYEQYF.

The rearrangement joins TRBV7-9 to TRBJ2-3; no firm D call. V shed 4 bases and J shed 0 bases, with 2 bases lying between them. The CDR3 has 12 amino acids. Germline loops: CDR1 SEHNR, CDR2 FQNEAQ (reference sequence). The CDR3 sequence: CASSYSTDTQYF. CDR3 nucleotide sequence: TGTGCCAGCAGCTACAGCACAGATACGCAGTATTTT.